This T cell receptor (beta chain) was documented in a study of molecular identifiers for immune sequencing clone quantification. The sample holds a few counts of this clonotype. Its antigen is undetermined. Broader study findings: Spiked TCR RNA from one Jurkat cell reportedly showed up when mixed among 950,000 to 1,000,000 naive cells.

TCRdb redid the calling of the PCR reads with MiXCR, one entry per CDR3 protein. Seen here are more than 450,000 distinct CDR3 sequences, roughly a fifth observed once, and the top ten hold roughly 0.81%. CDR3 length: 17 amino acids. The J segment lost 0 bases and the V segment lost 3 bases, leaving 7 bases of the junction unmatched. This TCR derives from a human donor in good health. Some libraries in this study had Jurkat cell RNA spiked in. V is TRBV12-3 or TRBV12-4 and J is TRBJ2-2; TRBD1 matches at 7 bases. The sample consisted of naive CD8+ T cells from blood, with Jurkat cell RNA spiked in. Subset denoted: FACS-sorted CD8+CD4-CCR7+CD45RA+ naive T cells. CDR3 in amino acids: CASSFSTGWSNTGELFF. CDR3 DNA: TGTGCCAGCAGTTTTTCGACAGGGTGGTCGAACACCGGGGAGCTGTTTTTT.